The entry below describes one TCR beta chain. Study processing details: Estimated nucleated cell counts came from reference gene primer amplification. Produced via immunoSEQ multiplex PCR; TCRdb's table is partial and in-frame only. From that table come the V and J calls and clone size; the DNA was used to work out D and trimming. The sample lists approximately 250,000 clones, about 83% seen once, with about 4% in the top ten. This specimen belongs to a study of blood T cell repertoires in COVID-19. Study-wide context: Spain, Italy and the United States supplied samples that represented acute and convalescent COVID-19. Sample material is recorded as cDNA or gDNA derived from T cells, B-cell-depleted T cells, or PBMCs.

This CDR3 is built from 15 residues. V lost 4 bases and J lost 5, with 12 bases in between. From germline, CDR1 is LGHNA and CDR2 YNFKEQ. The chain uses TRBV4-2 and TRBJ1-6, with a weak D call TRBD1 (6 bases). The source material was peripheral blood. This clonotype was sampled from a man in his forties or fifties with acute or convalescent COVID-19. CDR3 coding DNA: TGTGCCAGCAGCCGCCGACAGGCAGATAATTCACCCCTCCACTTT. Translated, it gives CASSRRQADNSPLHF.